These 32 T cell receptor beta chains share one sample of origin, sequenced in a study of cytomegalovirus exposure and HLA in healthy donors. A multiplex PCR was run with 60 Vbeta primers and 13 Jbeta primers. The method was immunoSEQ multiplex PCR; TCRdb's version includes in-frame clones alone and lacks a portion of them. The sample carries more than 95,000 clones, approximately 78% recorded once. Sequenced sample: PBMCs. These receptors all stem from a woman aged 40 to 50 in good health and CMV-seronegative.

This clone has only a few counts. CDR3 protein: CASSYSLYEQYF. CDR3 coding DNA: TGTGCCAGCAGCTACAGCCTCTACGAGCAGTACTTC. This chain uses TRBV7-9 with TRBJ2-7; unclear D gene. The CDR3 sequence is 12 residues long. Germline V gene sequence: CDR1 SEHNR, CDR2 FQNEAQ (reference sequence). Trimming cost V 4 bases and J 3 bases, with 7 bases left between them.

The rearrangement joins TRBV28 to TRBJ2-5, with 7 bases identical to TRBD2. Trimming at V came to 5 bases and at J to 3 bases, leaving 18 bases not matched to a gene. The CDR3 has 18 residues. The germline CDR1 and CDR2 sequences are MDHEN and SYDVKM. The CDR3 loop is CASSPGEGLLDNKETQYF. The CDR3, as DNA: TGTGCCAGCAGTCCCGGGGAGGGACTCCTCGATAATAAAGAGACCCAGTACTTC. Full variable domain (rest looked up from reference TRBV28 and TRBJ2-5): DVKVTQSSRYLVKRTGEKVFLECVQDMDHENMFWYRQDPGLGLRLIYFSYDVKMKEKGDIPEGYSVSREKKERFSLILESASTNQTSMYLCASSPGEGLLDNKETQYFGPGTRLLVL.

The CDR3 here is CASSRGLVGRGENNEQFF. The CDR3 DNA reads as TGTGCCAGCAGTCGGGGTCTAGTGGGCAGGGGGGAGAACAATGAGCAGTTCTTC. The chain uses TRBV5-4 and TRBJ2-1, with a possible D match to TRBD1 (7 bases). The germline CDR1 and CDR2 sequences are SGHNT and YYREEE (reference sequence). V dropped 5 bases and J dropped 5 bases, with 26 bases sitting between them. The CDR3 length is 18 residues.

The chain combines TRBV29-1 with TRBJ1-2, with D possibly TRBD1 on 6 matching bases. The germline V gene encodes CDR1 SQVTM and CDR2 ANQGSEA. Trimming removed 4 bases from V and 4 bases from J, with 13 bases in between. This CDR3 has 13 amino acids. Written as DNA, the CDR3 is TGCAGCGTTGTGCGGGGGGCGGGCTATGGCTACACCTTC. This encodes CSVVRGAGYGYTF. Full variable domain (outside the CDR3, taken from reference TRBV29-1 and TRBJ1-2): SAVISQKPSRDICQRGTSLTIQCQVDSQVTMMFWYRQQPGQSLTLIATANQGSEATYESGFVIDKFPISRPNLTFSTLTVSNMSPEDSSIYLCSVVRGAGYGYTFGSGTRLTVV.

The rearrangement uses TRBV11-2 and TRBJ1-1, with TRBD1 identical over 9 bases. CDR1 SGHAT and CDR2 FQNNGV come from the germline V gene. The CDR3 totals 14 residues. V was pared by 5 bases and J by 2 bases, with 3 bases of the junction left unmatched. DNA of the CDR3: TGTGCCAGCAGCAAGGGACAGGGAAACACTGAAGCTTTCTTT. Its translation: CASSKGQGNTEAFF.

CDR3 loop: CASSLGQGAREKLFF. CDR3 in DNA: TGTGCCAGCAGCTTGGGACAGGGGGCGAGGGAAAAACTGTTTTTT. The chain has TRBV5-4 and TRBJ1-4; 10 nucleotides agree with TRBD1. V lost 0 bases, J lost 8 bases, and 4 bases stayed unmatched. The CDR3 extends over 15 amino acids. The germline V gene encodes CDR1 SGHNT and CDR2 YYREEE (reference sequence).

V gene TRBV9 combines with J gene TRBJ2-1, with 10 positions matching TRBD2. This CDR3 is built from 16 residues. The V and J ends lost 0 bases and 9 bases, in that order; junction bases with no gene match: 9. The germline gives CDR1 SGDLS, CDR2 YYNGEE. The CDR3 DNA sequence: TGTGCCAGCAGCGTAGCAGCGGGAGGGCCCTTCGGTGAGCAGTTCTTC. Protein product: CASSVAAGGPFGEQFF.

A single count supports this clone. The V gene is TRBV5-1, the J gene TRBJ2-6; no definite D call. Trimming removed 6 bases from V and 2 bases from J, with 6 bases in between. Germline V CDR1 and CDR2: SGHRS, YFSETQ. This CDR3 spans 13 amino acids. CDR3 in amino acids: CASTETGANVLTF. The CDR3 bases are TGCGCCAGCACGGAGACTGGGGCCAACGTCCTGACTTTC.

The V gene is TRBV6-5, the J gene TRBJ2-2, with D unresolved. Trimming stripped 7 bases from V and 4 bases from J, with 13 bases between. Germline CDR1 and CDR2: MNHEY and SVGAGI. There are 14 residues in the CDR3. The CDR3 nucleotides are TGTGCCAGCATCAAGGCGACACCCACCGGGGAGCTGTTTTTT. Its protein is CASIKATPTGELFF.

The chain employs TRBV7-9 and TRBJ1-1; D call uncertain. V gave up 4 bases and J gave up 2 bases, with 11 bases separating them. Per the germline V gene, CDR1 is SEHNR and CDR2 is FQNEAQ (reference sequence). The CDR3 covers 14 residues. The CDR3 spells CASSYAGSNTEAFF. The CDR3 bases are TGTGCCAGCAGCTACGCGGGATCCAACACTGAAGCTTTCTTT.

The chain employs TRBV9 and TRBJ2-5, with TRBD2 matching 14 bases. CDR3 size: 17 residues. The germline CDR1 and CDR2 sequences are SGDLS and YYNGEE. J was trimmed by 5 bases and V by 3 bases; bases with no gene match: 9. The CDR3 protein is CASSAGTSGSVWETQYF. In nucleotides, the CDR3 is TGTGCCAGCAGCGCAGGGACTAGCGGGAGTGTTTGGGAGACCCAGTACTTC.

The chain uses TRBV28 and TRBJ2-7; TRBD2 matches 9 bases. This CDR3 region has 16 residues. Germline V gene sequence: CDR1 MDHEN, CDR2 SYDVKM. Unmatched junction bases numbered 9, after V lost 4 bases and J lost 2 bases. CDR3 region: CASSSPSTSGTYEQYF. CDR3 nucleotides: TGTGCCAGCAGTTCCCCATCGACTAGCGGAACCTACGAGCAGTACTTC.

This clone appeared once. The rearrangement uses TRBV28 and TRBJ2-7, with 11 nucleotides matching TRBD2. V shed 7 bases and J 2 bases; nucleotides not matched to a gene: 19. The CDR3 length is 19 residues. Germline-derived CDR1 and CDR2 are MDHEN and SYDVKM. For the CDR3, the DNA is TGTGCCAGCACCTCTACCGGGACTAGCGGTACGCGCGCCACCTACGAGCAGTACTTC. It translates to CASTSTGTSGTRATYEQYF.

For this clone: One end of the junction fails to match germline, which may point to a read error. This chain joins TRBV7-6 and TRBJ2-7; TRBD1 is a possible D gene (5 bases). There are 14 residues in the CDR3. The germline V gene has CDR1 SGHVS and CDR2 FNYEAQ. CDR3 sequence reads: CANSSRTSSYEQYF. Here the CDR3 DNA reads TGTGCCAACAGCTCCAGGACAAGTAGCTACGAGCAGTACTTC.

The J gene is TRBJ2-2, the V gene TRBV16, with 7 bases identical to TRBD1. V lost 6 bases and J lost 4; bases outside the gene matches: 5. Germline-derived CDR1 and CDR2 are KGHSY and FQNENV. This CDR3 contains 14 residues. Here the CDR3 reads CASSKGDSTGELFF. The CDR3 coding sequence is TGTGCCAGCAGTAAAGGGGACAGCACCGGGGAGCTGTTTTTT. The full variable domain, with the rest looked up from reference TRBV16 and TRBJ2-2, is GEEVAQTPKHLVRGEGQKAKLYCAPIKGHSYVFWYQQVLKNEFKFLISFQNENVFDETGMPKERFSAKCLPNSPCSLEIQATKLEDSAVYFCASSKGDSTGELFFGEGSRLTVL.

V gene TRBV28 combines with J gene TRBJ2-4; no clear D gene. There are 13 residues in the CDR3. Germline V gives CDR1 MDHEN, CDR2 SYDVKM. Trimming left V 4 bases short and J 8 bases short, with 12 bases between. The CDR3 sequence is CASSSRVLDIQYF. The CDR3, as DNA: TGTGCCAGCAGTTCACGGGTCTTGGACATTCAGTACTTC.

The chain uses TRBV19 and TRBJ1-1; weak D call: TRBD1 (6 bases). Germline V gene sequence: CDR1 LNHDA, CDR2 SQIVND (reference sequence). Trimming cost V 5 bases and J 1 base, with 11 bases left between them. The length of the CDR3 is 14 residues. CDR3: CASSVWTENTEAFF. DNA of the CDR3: TGTGCCAGTAGTGTTTGGACAGAGAACACTGAAGCTTTCTTT. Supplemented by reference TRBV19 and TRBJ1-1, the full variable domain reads DGGITQSPKYLFRKEGQNVTLSCEQNLNHDAMYWYRQDPGQGLRLIYYSQIVNDFQKGDIAEGYSVSREKKESFPLTVTSAQKNPTAFYLCASSVWTENTEAFFGQGTRLTVV.

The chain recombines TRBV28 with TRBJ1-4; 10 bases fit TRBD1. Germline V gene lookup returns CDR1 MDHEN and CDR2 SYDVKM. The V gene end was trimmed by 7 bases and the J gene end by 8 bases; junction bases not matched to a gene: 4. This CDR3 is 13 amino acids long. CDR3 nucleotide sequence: TGTGCCAGCAATCGGGACAGGGGCGAAAAACTGTTTTTT. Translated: CASNRDRGEKLFF.

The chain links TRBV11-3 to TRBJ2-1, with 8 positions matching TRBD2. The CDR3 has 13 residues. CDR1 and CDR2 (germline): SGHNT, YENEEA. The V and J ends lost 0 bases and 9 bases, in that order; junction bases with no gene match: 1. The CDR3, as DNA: TGTGCCAGCAGCTTAGACGGGAGGGGTGAGCAGTTCTTC. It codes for CASSLDGRGEQFF.

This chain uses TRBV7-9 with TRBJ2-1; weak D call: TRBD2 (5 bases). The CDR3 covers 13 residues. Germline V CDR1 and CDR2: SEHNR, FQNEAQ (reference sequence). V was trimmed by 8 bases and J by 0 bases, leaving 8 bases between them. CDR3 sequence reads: CASSSGSYNEQFF. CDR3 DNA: TGTGCCAGCTCAAGCGGCTCCTACAATGAGCAGTTCTTC.

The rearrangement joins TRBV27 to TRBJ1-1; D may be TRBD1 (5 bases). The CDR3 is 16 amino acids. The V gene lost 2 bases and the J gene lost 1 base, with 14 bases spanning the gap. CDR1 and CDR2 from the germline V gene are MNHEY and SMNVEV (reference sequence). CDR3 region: CASSLLFRQGNTEAFF. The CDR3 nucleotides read TGTGCCAGCAGTTTACTCTTCCGCCAGGGGAACACTGAAGCTTTCTTT.

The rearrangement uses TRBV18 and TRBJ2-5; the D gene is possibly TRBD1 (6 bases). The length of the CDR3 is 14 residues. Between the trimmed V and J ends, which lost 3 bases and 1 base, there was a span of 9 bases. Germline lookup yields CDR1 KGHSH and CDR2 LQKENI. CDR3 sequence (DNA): TGTGCCAGCTCACCGAGACAGGCCCAAGAGACCCAGTACTTC. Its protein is CASSPRQAQETQYF.

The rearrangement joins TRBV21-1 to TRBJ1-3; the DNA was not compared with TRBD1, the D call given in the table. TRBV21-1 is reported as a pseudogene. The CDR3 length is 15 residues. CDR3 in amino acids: CASSPSVFSGNTIYF. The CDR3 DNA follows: TGTGCCAGCAGCCCTTCAGTGTTCTCTGGAAACACCATATATTTT.

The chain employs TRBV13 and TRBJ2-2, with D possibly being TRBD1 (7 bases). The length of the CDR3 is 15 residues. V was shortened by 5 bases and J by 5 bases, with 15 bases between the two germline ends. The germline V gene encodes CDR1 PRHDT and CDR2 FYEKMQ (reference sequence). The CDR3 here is CASSPRGAGTGELFF. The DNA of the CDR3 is TGTGCCAGCAGCCCCAGGGGGGCAGGAACCGGGGAGCTGTTTTTT.

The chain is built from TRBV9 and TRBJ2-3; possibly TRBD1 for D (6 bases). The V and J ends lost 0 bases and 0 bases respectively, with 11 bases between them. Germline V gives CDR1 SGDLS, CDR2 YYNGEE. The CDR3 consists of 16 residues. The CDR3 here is CASSVGRGWSTDTQYF. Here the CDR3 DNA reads TGTGCCAGCAGCGTAGGTAGGGGGTGGAGCACAGATACGCAGTATTTT.

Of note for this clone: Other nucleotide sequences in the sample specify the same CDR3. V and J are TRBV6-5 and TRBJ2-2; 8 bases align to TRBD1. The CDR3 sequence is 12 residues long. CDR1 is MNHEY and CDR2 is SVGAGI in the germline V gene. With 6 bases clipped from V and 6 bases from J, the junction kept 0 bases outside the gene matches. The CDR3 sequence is CASRQGAGELFF. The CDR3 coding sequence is TGTGCCAGCAGACAGGGGGCCGGGGAGCTGTTTTTT.

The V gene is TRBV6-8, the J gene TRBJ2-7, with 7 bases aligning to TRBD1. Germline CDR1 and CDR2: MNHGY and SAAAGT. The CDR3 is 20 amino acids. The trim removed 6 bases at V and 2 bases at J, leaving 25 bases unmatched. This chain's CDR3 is CASRRIKRDRPPIPTYEQYF. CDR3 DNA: TGTGCCAGCAGGCGCATAAAACGGGACAGACCACCAATTCCAACCTACGAGCAGTACTTC.

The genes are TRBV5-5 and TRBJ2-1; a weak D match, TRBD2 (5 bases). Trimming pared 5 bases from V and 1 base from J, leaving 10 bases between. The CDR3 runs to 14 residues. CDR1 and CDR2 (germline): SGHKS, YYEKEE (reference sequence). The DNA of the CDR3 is TGTGCCAGCAGTTCGGACTTATCCTACAATGAGCAGTTCTTC. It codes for CASSSDLSYNEQFF.

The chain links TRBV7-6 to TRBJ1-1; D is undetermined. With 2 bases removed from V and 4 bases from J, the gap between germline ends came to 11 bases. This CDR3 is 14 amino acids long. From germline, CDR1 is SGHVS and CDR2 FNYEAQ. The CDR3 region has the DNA TGTGCCAGCAGCTTACAGGCCGCTGGCACTGAAGCTTTCTTT. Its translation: CASSLQAAGTEAFF.

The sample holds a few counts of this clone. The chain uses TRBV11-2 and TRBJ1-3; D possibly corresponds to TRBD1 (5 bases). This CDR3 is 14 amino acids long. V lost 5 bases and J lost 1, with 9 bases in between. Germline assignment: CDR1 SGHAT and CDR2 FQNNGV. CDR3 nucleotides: TGTGCCAGCAGCAACCCAGGGTCTGGAAACACCATATATTTT. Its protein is CASSNPGSGNTIYF.

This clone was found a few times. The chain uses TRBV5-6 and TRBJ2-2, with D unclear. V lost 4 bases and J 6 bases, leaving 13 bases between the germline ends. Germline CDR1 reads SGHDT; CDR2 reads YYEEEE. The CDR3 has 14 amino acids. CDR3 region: CASSVPDLSGELFF. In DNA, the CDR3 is TGTGCCAGCAGCGTTCCTGACTTATCCGGGGAGCTGTTTTTT.

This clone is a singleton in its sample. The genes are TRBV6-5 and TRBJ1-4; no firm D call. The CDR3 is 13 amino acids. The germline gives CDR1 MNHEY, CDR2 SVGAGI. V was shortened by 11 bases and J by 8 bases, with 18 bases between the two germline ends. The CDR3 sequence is CAARRASGEKLFF. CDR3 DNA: TGTGCCGCGCGGCGGGCCTCTGGGGAAAAACTGTTTTTT.